This TCR beta chain emerged from a study of tumor and adjacent non-tumor tissue in lung cancer (dated by TCRdb to between 2018 and 2020). The study in broad terms: Of the cohort, around 12 patients had adenocarcinoma, 2 had squamous cell carcinoma and 1 had small cell lung cancer. The 15 or so patients were aged about 31 to 85 years, included 10 men and 5 women, and had TNM stage I to III disease. In total, sequencing yielded 125,075,908 productive TCRbeta reads, which works out to an average of around 3.9 million reads per sample. Using bulk TCRbeta repertoires from some 16 lung cancer patients, the study set lung tumor tissue side by side with matched distant non-tumor lung tissue. For each patient, one tumor sample and one normal lung sample were taken, giving approximately 33 paired specimens that underwent TCRbeta CDR3 sequencing. General conclusions and limits of the study: Because peripheral blood was not sequenced, the blood TCRbeta repertoires of the lung cancer patients in the study went unexamined. Neither the sequencing platform nor unique molecular identifiers are named or mentioned anywhere in the methods. The cohort had only about 16 patients, and the authors noted that larger samples and more detailed clinical data are needed. The top 100 clones made up a significantly larger cumulative share of the repertoire in normal lung than in tumor tissue. TCR diversity was significantly higher in younger patients, and higher tumor TCR diversity was associated with shorter overall and disease-free survival. Significantly higher TCR diversity (inverse Simpson) was observed in tumor tissue than in normal lung tissue (around 450 vs 160, P = 0.0075, Mann-Whitney U test).

RNA was extracted from bulk unsorted tissue and checked for quality with a NanoDrop ND-1000 and an Agilent 2100. Donors were newly diagnosed lung cancer patients admitted for thoracic surgery in China between August and November 2014, without prior chemotherapy. The study excluded patients who had received radiotherapy or chemotherapy before or who had another cancer at the same time. Pieces of surgical tissue measuring roughly 1-2.2 cm3 were kept in RNAlater solution and held at -80 degrees C until needed. As to this clonotype: The antigen it recognizes is unknown. A read error is possible here, since a much larger clone lies one base away.

From the germline V gene, CDR1 is MNHEY and CDR2 is SVGEGT. The CDR3 numbers 13 residues from cysteine through phenylalanine. This entry keeps only the CDR3 DNA: 39 bases, framed from base 1. V loses 7 bases at its end and J loses 9 bases; junction bases beyond the gene matches: 8. Library method: multiplex PCR. The instrument was an Illumina HiSeq 2500. TCRbeta libraries were constructed through three rounds of nested PCR with primers (Table S4) according to protocols adapted from ARM-PCR. Before sequencing, PCR products of 200-500 bp were cut from the gel and purified using the QIAquick gel extraction kit. As for the authors' bioinformatics: Trimmomatic was used to clean the reads, FLASH merged the cleaned reads into complete CDR3 sequences, and MiTCR assigned the sequences to V(D)J germline segments. VDJtools was used to compute clonal diversity as the inverse Simpson's index. In-frame sequences without a premature stop codon were defined as productive reads. TCRdb itself trimmed the public reads at Q25 with fastp, ran MiXCR and retained productive beta chains. CDR3 protein sequences are deduplicated, and each keeps its most common genes and DNA. These V and J calls are TCRdb output, not the study's own analysis. A total of approximately 120,000 distinct CDR3 sequences appear in this sample, more than 60% of them only once. The top ten constitute approximately 35% of the sample.

The source of this sequence is a woman aged 55-69 years with non-small cell lung cancer. The V and J genes are TRBV6-2 or TRBV6-3 and TRBJ2-1, with 8 middle bases fitting TRBD1. What was sequenced was lung tumor tissue. The encoded CDR3 is CASTGRTGSEQFF. Read as DNA, the sequence is TGTGCCAGCACAGGACGGACAGGGAGTGAGCAGTTCTTC.